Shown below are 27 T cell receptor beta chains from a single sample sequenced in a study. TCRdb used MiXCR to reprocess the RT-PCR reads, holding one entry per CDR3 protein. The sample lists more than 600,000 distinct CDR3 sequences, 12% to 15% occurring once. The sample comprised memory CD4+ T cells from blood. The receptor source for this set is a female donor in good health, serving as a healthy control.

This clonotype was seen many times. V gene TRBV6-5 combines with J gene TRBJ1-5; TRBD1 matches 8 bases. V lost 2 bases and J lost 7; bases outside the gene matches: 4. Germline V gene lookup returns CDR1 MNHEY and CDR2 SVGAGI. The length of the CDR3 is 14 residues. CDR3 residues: CASSYDRGGQPQHF. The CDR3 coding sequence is TGTGCCAGCAGTTACGACAGGGGCGGACAGCCCCAGCATTTT.

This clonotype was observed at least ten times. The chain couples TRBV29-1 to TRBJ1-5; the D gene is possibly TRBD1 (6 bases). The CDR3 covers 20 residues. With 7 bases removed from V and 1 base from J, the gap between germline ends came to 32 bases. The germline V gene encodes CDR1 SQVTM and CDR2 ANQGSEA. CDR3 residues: CSAPGRSTGRDILSNQPQHF. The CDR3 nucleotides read TGCAGCGCTCCGGGTCGGTCTACAGGGAGGGATATATTAAGCAATCAGCCCCAGCATTTT.

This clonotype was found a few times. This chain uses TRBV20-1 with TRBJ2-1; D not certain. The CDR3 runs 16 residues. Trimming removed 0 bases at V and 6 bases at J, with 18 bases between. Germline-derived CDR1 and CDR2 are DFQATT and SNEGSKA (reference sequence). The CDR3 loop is CSAREHRKDSLNEQFF. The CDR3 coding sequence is TGCAGTGCTAGAGAGCACCGAAAAGATTCTCTCAATGAGCAGTTCTTC.

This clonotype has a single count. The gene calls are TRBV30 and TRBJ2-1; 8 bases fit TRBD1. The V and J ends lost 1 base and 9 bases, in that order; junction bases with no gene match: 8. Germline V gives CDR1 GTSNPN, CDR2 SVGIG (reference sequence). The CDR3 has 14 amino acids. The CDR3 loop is CAWSGQGAGVEQFF. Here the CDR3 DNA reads TGTGCCTGGAGTGGGCAGGGGGCTGGGGTTGAGCAGTTCTTC.

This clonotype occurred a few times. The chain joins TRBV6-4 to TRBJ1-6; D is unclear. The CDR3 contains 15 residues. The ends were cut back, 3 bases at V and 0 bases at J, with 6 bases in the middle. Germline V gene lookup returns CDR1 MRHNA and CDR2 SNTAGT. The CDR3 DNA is TGTGCCAGCAGTGAGTTGAGCTCCTATAATTCACCCCTCCACTTT. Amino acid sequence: CASSELSSYNSPLHF.

The CDR3 DNA is TGCAGTGCTAGTCGCGCCGGGACAGGGAGGAATGAGCAGTTCTTC. This translates into CSASRAGTGRNEQFF. The rearrangement joins TRBV20-1 to TRBJ2-1; 9 bases fit TRBD1. CDR3 length: 15 residues. The germline gives CDR1 DFQATT, CDR2 SNEGSKA (reference sequence). V gave up 3 bases and J gave up 7 bases; unmatched junction bases: 10.

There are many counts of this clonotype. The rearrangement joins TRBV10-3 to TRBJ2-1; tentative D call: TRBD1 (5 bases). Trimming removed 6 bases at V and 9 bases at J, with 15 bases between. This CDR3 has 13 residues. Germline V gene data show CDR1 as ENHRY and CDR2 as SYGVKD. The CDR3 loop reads CAIRAGSRGEQFF. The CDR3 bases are TGTGCCATCAGGGCAGGGTCCAGAGGTGAGCAGTTCTTC.

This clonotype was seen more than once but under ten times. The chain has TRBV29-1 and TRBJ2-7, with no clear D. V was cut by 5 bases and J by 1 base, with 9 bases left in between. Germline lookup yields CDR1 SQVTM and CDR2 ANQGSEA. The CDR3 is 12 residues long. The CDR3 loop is CSVCQTSYEQYF. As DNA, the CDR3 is TGCAGCGTTTGTCAGACTTCCTACGAGCAGTACTTC.

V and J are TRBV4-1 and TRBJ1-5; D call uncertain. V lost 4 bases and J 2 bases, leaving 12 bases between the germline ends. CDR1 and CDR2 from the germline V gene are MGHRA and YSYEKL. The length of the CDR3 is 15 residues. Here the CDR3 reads CASSRELGGNQPQHF. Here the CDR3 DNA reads TGCGCCAGCAGCCGTGAACTTGGGGGCAATCAGCCCCAGCATTTT.

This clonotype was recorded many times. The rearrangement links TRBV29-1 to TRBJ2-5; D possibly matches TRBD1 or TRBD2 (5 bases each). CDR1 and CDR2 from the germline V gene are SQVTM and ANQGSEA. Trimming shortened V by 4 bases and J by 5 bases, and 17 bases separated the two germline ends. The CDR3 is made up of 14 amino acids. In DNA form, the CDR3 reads TGCAGCGTTGCCCAGGGAAGTCCGGGGGAGACCCAGTACTTC. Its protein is CSVAQGSPGETQYF.

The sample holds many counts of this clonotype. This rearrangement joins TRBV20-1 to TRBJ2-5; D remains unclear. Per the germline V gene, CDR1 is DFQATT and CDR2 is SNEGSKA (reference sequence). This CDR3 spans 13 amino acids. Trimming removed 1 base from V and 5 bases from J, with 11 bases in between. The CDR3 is CSARAFATETQYF. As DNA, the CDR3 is TGCAGTGCTAGAGCTTTCGCCACGGAGACCCAGTACTTC.

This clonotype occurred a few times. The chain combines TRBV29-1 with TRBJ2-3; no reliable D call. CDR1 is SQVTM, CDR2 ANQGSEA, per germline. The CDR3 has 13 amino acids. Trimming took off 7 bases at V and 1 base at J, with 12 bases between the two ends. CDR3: CSGDILGTDTQYF. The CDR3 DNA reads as TGCAGCGGCGATATTTTGGGCACAGATACGCAGTATTTT.

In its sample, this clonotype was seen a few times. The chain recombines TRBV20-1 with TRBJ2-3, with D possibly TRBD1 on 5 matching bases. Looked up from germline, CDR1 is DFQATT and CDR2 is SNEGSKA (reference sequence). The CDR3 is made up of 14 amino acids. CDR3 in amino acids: CSVNVGLGTDTQYF. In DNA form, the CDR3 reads TGCAGCGTGAATGTGGGGCTTGGAACAGATACGCAGTATTTT.

In DNA, the CDR3 is TGCGCCAGCAGCTCCTCAGTGGGCTTCCAAGAGACCCAGTACTTC. Translated: CASSSSVGFQETQYF. The V gene is TRBV5-1, the J gene TRBJ2-5; no clear D. Germline lookup yields CDR1 SGHRS and CDR2 YFSETQ. The CDR3 totals 15 residues. Trimming shortened V by 3 bases and J by 1 base, and 13 bases separated the two germline ends.

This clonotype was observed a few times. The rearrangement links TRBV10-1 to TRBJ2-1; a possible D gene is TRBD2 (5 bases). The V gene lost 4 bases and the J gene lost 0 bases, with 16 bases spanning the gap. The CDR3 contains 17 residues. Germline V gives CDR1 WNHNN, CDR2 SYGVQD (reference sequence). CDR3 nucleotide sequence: TGCGCCAGCAGTGCTAGCTATTCCTCGAACTCCTACAATGAGCAGTTCTTC. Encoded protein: CASSASYSSNSYNEQFF.

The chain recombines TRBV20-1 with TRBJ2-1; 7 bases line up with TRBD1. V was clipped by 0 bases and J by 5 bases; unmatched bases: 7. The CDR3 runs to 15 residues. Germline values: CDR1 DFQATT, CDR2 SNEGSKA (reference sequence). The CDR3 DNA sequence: TGCAGTGCTAGAGAGTACCGGACAGGCGACAATGAGCAGTTCTTC. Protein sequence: CSAREYRTGDNEQFF.

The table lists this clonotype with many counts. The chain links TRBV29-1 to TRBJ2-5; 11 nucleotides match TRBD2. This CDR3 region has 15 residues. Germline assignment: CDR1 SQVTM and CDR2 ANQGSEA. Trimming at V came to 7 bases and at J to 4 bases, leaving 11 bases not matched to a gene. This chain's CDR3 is CSADIAGGIGETQYF. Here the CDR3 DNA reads TGCAGCGCCGACATAGCGGGAGGGATAGGAGAGACCCAGTACTTC.

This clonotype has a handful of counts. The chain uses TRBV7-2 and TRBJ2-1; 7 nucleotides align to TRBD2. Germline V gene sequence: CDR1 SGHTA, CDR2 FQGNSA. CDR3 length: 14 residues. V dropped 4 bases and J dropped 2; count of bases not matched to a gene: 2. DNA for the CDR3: TGTGCCAGCAGCTCCCTAGCGGCCTACAATGAGCAGTTCTTC. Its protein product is CASSSLAAYNEQFF.

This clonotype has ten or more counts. In DNA form, the CDR3 reads TGCGCCAGCAGCTTGGAAGGGACAGGATATCAGCCCCAGCATTTT. Protein product: CASSLEGTGYQPQHF. This chain connects TRBV5-1 to TRBJ1-5; TRBD1 agrees at 8 bases. The V segment lost 0 bases and the J segment 5 bases; nucleotides outside the gene matches: 4. Germline V gene sequence: CDR1 SGHRS, CDR2 YFSETQ. This CDR3 spans 15 amino acids.

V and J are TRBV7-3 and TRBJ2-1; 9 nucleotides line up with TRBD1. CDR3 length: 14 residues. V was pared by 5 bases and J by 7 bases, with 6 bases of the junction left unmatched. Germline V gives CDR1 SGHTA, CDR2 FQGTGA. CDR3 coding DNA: TGTGCCAGCAGCCCACAGGGGGCGCGGAATGAGCAGTTCTTC. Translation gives CASSPQGARNEQFF.

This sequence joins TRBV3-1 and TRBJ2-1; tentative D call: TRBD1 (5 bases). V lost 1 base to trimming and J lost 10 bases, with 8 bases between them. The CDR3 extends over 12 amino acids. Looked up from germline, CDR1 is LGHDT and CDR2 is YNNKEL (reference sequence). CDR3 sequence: CASSQVGAEQFF. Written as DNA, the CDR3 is TGTGCCAGCAGCCAAGTAGGGGCGGAGCAGTTCTTC.

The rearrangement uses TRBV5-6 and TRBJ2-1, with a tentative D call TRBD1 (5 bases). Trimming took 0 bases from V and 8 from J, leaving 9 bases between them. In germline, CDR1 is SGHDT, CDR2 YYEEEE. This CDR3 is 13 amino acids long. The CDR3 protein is CASSLVRGDEQFF. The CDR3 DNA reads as TGTGCCAGCAGCTTGGTTAGGGGCGATGAGCAGTTCTTC. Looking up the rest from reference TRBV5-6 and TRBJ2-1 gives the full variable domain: DAGVTQSPTHLIKTRGQQVTLRCSPKSGHDTVSWYQQALGQGPQFIFQYYEEEERQRGNFPDRFSGHQFPNYSSELNVNALLLGDSALYLCASSLVRGDEQFFGPGTRLTVL.

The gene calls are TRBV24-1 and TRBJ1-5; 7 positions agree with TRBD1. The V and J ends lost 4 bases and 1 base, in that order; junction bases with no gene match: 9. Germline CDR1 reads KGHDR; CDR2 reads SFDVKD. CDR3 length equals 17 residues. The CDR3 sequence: CATSDPRQGGSNQPQHF. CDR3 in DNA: TGTGCCACCAGTGACCCGAGACAGGGAGGGAGCAATCAGCCCCAGCATTTT.

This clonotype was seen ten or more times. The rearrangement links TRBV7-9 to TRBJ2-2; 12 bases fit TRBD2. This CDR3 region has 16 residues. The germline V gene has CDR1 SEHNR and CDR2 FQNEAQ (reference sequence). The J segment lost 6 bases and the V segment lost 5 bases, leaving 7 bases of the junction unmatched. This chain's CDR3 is CASSPRLAGVAGELFF. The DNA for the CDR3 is TGTGCCAGCAGCCCCCGACTAGCGGGAGTGGCCGGGGAGCTGTTTTTT.

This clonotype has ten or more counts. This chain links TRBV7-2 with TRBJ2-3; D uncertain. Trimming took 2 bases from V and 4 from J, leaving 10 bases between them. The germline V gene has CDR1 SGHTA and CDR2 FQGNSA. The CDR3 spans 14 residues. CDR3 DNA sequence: TGTGCCAGCAGCTTACAGTCGGGCGCAGATACGCAGTATTTT. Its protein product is CASSLQSGADTQYF.

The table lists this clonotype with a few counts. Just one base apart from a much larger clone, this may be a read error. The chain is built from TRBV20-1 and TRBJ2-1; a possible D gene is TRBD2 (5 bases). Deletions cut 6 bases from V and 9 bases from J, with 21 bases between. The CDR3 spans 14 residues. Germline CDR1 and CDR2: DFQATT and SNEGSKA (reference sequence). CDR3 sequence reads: CSAPDSNGGSEQFF. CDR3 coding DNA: TGCAGTGCCCCAGACTCCAATGGTGGGAGTGAGCAGTTCTTC.

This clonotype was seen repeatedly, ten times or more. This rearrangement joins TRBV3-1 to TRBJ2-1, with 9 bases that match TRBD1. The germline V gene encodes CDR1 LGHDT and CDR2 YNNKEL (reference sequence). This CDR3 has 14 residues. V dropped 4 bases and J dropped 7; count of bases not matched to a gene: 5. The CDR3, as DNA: TGTGCCAGCAGCCGGACAGGGGATGGTAATGAGCAGTTCTTC. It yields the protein CASSRTGDGNEQFF.